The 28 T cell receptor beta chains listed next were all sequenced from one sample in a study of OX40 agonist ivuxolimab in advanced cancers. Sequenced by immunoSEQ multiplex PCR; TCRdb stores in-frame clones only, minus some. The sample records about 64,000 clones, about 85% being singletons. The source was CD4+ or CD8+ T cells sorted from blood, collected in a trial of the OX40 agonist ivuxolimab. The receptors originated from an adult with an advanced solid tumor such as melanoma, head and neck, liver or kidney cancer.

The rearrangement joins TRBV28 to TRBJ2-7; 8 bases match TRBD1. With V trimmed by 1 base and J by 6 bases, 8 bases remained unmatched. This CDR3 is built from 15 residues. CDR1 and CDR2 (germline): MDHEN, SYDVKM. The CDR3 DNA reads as TGTGCCAGCAGTTTATTACCGGGACAGGCCCCCGAGCAGTACTTC. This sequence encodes CASSLLPGQAPEQYF.

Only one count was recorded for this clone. This CDR3 is CASSPGTDTQYF. CDR3 DNA sequence: TGTGCCAGCTCACCGGGCACAGATACGCAGTATTTT. The chain carries TRBV18 and TRBJ2-3; no definite D call. Germline CDR1 KGHSH, CDR2 LQKENI. The CDR3 totals 12 residues. Between the trimmed V and J ends, which lost 3 bases and 1 base, there was a span of 2 bases.

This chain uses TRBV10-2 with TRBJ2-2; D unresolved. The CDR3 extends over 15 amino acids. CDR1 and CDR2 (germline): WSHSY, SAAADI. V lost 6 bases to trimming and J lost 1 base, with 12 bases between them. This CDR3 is CASRAVSLNTGELFF. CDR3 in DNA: TGCGCCAGCAGGGCGGTTTCCCTGAACACCGGGGAGCTGTTTTTT.

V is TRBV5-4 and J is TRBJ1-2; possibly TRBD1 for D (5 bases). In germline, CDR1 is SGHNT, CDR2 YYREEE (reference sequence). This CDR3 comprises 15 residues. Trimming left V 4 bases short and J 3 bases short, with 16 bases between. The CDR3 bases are TGTGCCAGCAGCAAGCCTCCAGGGACGGACTATGGCTACACCTTC. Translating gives CASSKPPGTDYGYTF.

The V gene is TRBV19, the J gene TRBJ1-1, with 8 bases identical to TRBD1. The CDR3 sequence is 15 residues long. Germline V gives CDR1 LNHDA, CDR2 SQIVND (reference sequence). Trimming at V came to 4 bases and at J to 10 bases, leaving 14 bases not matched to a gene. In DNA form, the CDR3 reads TGTGCCAGTAGTACTGGTCGCCAGGGGGCGCGGGTAGCTTTCTTT. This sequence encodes CASSTGRQGARVAFF.

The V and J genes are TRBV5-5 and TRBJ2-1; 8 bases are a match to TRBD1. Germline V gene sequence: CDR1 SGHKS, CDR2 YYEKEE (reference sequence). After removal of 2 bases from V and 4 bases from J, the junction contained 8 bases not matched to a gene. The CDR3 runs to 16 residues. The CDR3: CASSFETGTGYNEQFF. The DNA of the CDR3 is TGTGCCAGCAGCTTCGAGACCGGGACAGGATACAATGAGCAGTTCTTC.

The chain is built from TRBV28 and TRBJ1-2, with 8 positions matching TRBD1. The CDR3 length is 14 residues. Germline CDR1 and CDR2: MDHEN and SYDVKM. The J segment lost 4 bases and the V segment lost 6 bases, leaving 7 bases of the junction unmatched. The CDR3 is CASRQGAELYGYTF. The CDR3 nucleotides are TGTGCCAGCAGGCAGGGGGCAGAGCTCTATGGCTACACCTTC.

The CDR3 DNA reads TGTGCCAGCAGCCGCGACCTGGGCGCAGGGACCTCGGGTACGCAGTATTTT. Translating gives CASSRDLGAGTSGTQYF. The chain is built from TRBV7-2 and TRBJ2-3, with D possibly being TRBD1 or TRBD2 (5 bases each). The CDR3 spans 17 residues. The V and J ends lost 5 bases and 8 bases respectively, with 26 bases between them. The V gene's germline CDR1 is SGHTA and CDR2 FQGNSA. The full variable domain, with the rest looked up from reference TRBV7-2 and TRBJ2-3, is GAGVSQSPSNKVTEKGKDVELRCDPISGHTALYWYRQSLGQGLEFLIYFQGNSAPDKSGLPSDRFSAERTGGSVSTLTIQRTQQEDSAVYLCASSRDLGAGTSGTQYFGPGTRLTVL.

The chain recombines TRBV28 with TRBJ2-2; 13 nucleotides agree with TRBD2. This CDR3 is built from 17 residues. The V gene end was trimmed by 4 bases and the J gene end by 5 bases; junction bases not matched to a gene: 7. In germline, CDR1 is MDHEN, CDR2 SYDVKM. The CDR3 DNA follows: TGTGCCAGCAGTTGGGGCCGACTAGCGGGAGGAACCGGGGAGCTGTTTTTT. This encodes CASSWGRLAGGTGELFF. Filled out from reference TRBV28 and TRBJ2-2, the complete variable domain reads DVKVTQSSRYLVKRTGEKVFLECVQDMDHENMFWYRQDPGLGLRLIYFSYDVKMKEKGDIPEGYSVSREKKERFSLILESASTNQTSMYLCASSWGRLAGGTGELFFGEGSRLTVL.

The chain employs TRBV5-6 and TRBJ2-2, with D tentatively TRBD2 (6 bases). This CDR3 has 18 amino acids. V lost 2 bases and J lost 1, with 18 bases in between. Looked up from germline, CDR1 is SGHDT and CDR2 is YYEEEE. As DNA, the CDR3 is TGTGCCAGCAGCTTCCCACTCGTCCGGGACTTGAACACCGGGGAGCTGTTTTTT. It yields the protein CASSFPLVRDLNTGELFF.

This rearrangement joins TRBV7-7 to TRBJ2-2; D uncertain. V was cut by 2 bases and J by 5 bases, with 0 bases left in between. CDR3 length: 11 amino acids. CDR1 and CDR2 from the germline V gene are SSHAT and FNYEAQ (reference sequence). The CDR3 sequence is CASSLTGELFF. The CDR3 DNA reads TGTGCCAGCAGCTTAACCGGGGAGCTGTTTTTT.

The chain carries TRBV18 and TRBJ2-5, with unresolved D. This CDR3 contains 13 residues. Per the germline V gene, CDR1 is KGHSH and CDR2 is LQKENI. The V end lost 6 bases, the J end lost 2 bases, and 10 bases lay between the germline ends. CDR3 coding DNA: TGTGCCAGCTCCCGGGCCATACAAGAGACCCAGTACTTC. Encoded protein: CASSRAIQETQYF.

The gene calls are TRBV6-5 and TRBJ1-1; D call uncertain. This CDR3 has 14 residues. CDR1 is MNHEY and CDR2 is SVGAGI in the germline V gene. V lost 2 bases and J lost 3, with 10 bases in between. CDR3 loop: CASSYRTPDTEAFF. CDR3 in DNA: TGTGCCAGCAGTTACCGGACCCCGGACACTGAAGCTTTCTTT.

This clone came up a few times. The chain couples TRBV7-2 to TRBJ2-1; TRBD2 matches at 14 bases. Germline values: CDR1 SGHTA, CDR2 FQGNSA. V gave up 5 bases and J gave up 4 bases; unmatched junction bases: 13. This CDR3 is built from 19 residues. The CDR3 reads CASSPSTSGGAPSYNEQFF. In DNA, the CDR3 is TGTGCCAGCAGCCCATCGACTAGCGGGGGGGCCCCCTCGTACAATGAGCAGTTCTTC.

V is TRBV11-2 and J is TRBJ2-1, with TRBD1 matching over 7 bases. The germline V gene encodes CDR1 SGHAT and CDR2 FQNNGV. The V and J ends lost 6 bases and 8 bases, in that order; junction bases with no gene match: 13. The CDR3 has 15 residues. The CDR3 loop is CASRSAPTGYDEQFF. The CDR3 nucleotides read TGTGCCAGCAGATCAGCCCCGACAGGGTACGATGAGCAGTTCTTC. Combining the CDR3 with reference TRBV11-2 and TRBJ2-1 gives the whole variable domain EAGVAQSPRYKIIEKRQSVAFWCNPISGHATLYWYQQILGQGPKLLIQFQNNGVVDDSQLPKDRFSAERLKGVDSTLKIQPAKLEDSAVYLCASRSAPTGYDEQFFGPGTRLTVL.

The CDR3 sequence: CASRRQGTQTGNTIYF. For the CDR3, the DNA is TGTGCCAGCAGACGACAGGGAACTCAAACTGGAAACACCATATATTTT. The chain has TRBV2 and TRBJ1-3; 7 bases agree with TRBD1. J was trimmed by 2 bases and V by 6 bases; bases with no gene match: 10. Germline assignment: CDR1 SNHLY and CDR2 FYNNEI. This CDR3 has 16 residues.

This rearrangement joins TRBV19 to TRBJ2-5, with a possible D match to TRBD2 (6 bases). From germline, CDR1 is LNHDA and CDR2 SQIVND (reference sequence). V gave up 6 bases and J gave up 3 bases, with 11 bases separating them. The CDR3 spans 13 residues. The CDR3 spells CASRVSGKETQYF. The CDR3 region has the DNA TGTGCCAGTAGGGTTAGCGGAAAAGAGACCCAGTACTTC.

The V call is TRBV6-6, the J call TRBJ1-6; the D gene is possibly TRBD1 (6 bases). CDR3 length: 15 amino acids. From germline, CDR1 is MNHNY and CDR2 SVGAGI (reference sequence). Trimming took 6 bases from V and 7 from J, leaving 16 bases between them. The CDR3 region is CASSPYGGGNSPLHF. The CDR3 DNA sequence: TGTGCCAGCAGCCCGTACGGGGGGGGCAATTCACCCCTCCACTTT.

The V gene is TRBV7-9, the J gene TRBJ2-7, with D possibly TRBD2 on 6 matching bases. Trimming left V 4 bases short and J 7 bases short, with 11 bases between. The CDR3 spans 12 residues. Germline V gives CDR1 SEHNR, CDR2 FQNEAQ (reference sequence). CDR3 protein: CASSYGGREQYF. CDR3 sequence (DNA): TGTGCCAGCAGCTATGGAGGGAGGGAGCAGTACTTC.

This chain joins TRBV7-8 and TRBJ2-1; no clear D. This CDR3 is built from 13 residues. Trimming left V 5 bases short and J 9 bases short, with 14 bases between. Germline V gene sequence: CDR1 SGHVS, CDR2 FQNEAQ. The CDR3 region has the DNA TGTGCCAGCAGCCTGGTACGAGAGAGTGAGCAGTTCTTC. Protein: CASSLVRESEQFF.

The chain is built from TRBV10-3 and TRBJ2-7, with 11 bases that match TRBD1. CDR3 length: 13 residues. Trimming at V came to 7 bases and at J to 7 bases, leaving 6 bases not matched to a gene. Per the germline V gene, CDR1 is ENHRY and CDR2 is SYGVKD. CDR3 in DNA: TGTGCCATCAATGGACAGGGGGCGAGGGAGCAGTACTTC. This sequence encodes CAINGQGAREQYF.

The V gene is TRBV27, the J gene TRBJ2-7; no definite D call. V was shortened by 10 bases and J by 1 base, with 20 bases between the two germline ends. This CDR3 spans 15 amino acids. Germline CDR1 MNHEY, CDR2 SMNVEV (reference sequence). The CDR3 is CATTTYTTNSYEQYF. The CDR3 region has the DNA TGTGCCACGACAACATATACGACAAATTCCTACGAGCAGTACTTC.

The CDR3 sequence is CSVELQRVWHDEQFF. The CDR3 DNA reads TGCAGCGTTGAACTACAAAGGGTATGGCACGATGAGCAGTTCTTC. The genes are TRBV29-1 and TRBJ2-1; no firm D call. CDR3 size: 15 residues. Between the trimmed V and J ends, which lost 2 bases and 8 bases, there was a span of 19 bases. Germline-derived CDR1 and CDR2 are SQVTM and ANQGSEA.

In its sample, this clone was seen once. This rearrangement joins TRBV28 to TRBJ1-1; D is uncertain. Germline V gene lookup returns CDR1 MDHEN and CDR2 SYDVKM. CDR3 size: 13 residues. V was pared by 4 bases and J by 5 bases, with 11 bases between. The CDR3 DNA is TGTGCCAGCAGTTCGTTCCCGAGGACTGAAGCTTTCTTT. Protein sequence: CASSSFPRTEAFF.

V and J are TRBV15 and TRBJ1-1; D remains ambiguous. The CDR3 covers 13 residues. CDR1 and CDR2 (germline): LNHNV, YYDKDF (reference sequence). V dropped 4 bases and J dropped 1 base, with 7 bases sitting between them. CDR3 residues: CATSIGRNTEAFF. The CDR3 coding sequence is TGTGCCACCAGCATTGGCAGGAACACTGAAGCTTTCTTT.

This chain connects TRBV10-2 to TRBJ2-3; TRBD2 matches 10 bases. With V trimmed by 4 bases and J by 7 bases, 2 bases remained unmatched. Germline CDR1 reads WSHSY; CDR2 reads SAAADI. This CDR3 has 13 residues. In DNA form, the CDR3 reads TGCGCCAGCAGTGGGACTAGCGGAAATACGCAGTATTTT. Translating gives CASSGTSGNTQYF.

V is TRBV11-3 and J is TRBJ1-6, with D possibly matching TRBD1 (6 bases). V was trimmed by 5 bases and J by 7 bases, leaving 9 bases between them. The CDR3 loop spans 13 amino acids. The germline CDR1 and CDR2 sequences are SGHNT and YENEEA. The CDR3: CASSRQANSPLHF. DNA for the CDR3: TGTGCCAGCAGCAGACAGGCAAATTCACCCCTCCACTTT.

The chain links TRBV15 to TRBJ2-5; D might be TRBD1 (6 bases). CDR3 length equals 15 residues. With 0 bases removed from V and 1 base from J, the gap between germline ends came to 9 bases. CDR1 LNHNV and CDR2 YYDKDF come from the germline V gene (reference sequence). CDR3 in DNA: TGTGCCACCAGCAGAGATCTAGGGGGCCAAGAGACCCAGTACTTC. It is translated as CATSRDLGGQETQYF.